These 7 T cell receptor beta chains were all obtained from the same sample, sequenced in a study of cytomegalovirus exposure and HLA in healthy donors. It was with 60 Vbeta and 13 Jbeta primers that the PCR ran. The assay was immunoSEQ multiplex PCR, and TCRdb's table has in-frame clones only and misses some. The sample has roughly 180,000 clones; around 75% are singletons. Sequenced sample: PBMCs. These receptors came from a female donor in good health and CMV-seronegative.

The chain links TRBV30 to TRBJ1-1; D call uncertain. The CDR3 is 14 residues long. Germline V gives CDR1 GTSNPN, CDR2 SVGIG (reference sequence). V lost 4 bases and J lost 0, with 12 bases in between. The CDR3 spells CAWTPGSMNTEAFF. DNA of the CDR3: TGTGCCTGGACCCCCGGGAGCATGAACACTGAAGCTTTCTTT.

The rearrangement links TRBV4-1 to TRBJ2-1, with D perhaps TRBD1 (5 bases). CDR1 is MGHRA, CDR2 YSYEKL, per germline. The CDR3 has 14 amino acids. Between the trimmed V and J ends, which lost 0 bases and 5 bases, there was a span of 8 bases. CDR3 sequence (DNA): TGCGCCAGCAGCCAAGAAGCAGGGCACAATGAGCAGTTCTTC. Its translation is CASSQEAGHNEQFF.

V gene TRBV5-4 combines with J gene TRBJ1-2; the D is unclear. This CDR3 region has 16 residues. Germline lookup yields CDR1 SGHNT and CDR2 YYREEE (reference sequence). V gave up 2 bases and J gave up 3 bases, with 17 bases separating them. The CDR3 DNA is TGTGCCAGCAGCTTTCTCGACAAGGGCGGGGACTATGGCTACACCTTC. Its translation is CASSFLDKGGDYGYTF. Full variable domain (outside the CDR3, taken from reference TRBV5-4 and TRBJ1-2): ETGVTQSPTHLIKTRGQQVTLRCSSQSGHNTVSWYQQALGQGPQFIFQYYREEENGRGNFPPRFSGLQFPNYSSELNVNALELDDSALYLCASSFLDKGGDYGYTFGSGTRLTVV.

The chain is built from TRBV7-3 and TRBJ2-1, with 16 bases lining up with TRBD2. Germline lookup yields CDR1 SGHTA and CDR2 FQGTGA. This CDR3 is 17 amino acids long. V shed 5 bases, J shed 10 bases, and the junction held 11 bases outside the gene matches. The CDR3 here is CASSGTSGGVFYREQFF. The CDR3 nucleotides read TGTGCCAGCAGCGGGACTAGCGGGGGGGTGTTCTACCGAGAGCAGTTCTTC.

CDR3 in amino acids: CASSPGTRYEKLFF. The CDR3 DNA is TGTGCCAGTAGTCCCGGGACACGGTATGAAAAACTGTTTTTT. The rearrangement joins TRBV19 to TRBJ1-4; a possible D gene is TRBD1 (6 bases). Germline CDR1 reads LNHDA; CDR2 reads SQIVND (reference sequence). The CDR3 is made up of 14 amino acids. Trimming removed 5 bases at V and 6 bases at J, with 13 bases between.

The chain is built from TRBV19 and TRBJ2-7; 14 nucleotides line up with TRBD2. With 6 bases clipped from V and 5 bases from J, the junction kept 6 bases outside the gene matches. Germline CDR1 is LNHDA and CDR2 is SQIVND (reference sequence). The CDR3 covers 15 residues. CDR3 bases: TGTGCCAGTAGAGGACTAGCGGGGGGCCGGGACGAGCAGTACTTC. The encoded protein is CASRGLAGGRDEQYF.

The chain uses TRBV30 and TRBJ2-7, with 9 bases aligning to TRBD1. The CDR3 extends over 13 amino acids. Trimming removed 0 bases from V and 7 bases from J; junction bases left unmatched: 4. Germline loops: CDR1 GTSNPN, CDR2 SVGIG (reference sequence). CDR3 bases: TGTGCCTGGAGTGTACAGGGGGCGGGGGAGCAGTACTTC. Translation gives CAWSVQGAGEQYF.